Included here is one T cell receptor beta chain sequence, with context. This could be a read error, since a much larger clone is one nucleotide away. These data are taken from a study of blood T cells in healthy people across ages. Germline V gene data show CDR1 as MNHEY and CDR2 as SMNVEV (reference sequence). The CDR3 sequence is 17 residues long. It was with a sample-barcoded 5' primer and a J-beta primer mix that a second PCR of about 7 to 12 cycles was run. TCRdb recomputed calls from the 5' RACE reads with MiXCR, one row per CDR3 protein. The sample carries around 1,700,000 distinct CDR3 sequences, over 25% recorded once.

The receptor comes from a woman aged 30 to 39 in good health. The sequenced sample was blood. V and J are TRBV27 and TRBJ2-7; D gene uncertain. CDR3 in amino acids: CASGLRRTEKRSYEQYF. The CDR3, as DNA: TGTGCCAGCGGTTTAAGACGAACAGAAAAGCGCTCCTACGAGCAGTACTTC.